This is a list of T cell receptor beta chains from one sample in a study of OX40 agonist ivuxolimab in advanced cancers. Sequenced by immunoSEQ multiplex PCR; TCRdb stores in-frame clones only, minus some. The data contain about 80,000 clones, about 83% of them singletons. This material consisted of CD4+ or CD8+ T cells sorted from blood, taken in a trial of the OX40 agonist ivuxolimab. All receptors derive from an adult with an advanced solid tumor such as melanoma, head and neck, liver or kidney cancer. Both conserved end residues are part of each CDR3. The D gene is left open where the match is weak. A row's size may be missing; if present it is once, few, many or a size class.

v_call	clone_size	d_call	j_call	cdr3_aa	cdr3_nt
TRBV23-1	-	-	TRBJ1-2	CASSQSITNRANYGYTF	TGCGCCAGCAGTCAATCTATAACCAATCGAGCTAACTATGGCTACACCTTC
TRBV6-4	-	TRBD1	TRBJ2-1	CASSPQDRGQFF	TGTGCCAGCAGCCCCCAGGACAGGGGGCAATTCTTC
TRBV6-6	-	-	TRBJ2-7	CASSNPLPPGAYEQYF	TGTGCCAGCAGTAACCCACTCCCACCCGGGGCCTACGAGCAGTACTTC
TRBV5-1	-	-	TRBJ1-4	CASSLEASSNEKLFF	TGCGCCAGCAGCTTGGAAGCGTCTTCTAATGAAAAACTGTTTTTT
TRBV20-1	-	TRBD1	TRBJ2-7	CSGQGDEQYF	TGCAGTGGACAGGGAGACGAGCAGTACTTC
TRBV11-2	-	-	TRBJ2-2	CASSWGSNTGELFF	TGTGCCAGCAGCTGGGGGTCCAACACCGGGGAGCTGTTTTTT
TRBV19	few	-	TRBJ1-2	CASSIVFGGRANYGYTF	TGTGCCAGTAGTATAGTTTTCGGCGGCAGGGCCAACTATGGCTACACCTTC
TRBV7-9	-	TRBD2	TRBJ2-5	CASSLGTSGGAYRETQYF	TGTGCCAGCAGCTTAGGGACTAGCGGGGGGGCCTATCGAGAGACCCAGTACTTC
TRBV9	few	TRBD1	TRBJ2-7	CASSVSSLDPGTAFDEQYF	TGTGCCAGCAGCGTAAGCTCTTTGGATCCCGGGACAGCCTTCGACGAGCAGTACTTC
TRBV7-8	-	-	TRBJ2-1	CASSLAPVAEQFF	TGTGCCAGCAGCTTAGCACCAGTGGCTGAGCAGTTCTTC
TRBV7-9	-	-	TRBJ2-5	CASSASLPSGQETQYF	TGTGCCAGCAGCGCTTCCCTTCCCTCGGGGCAAGAGACCCAGTACTTC
TRBV2	-	-	TRBJ2-7	CASSRWEQYF	TGTGCCAGCTCCCGGTGGGAGCAGTACTTC
TRBV7-7	once	TRBD1	TRBJ2-3	CASSLGTGDTDTQYF	TGTGCCAGCAGCTTAGGGACAGGGGATACAGATACGCAGTATTTT
TRBV4-1	-	TRBD2	TRBJ2-5	CASSPSGGTQYF	TGCGCCAGCAGCCCTAGCGGGGGGACCCAGTACTTC
TRBV6-6	-	-	TRBJ2-7	CASQDSFSYEQYF	TGTGCCAGCCAGGACTCATTCTCCTACGAGCAGTACTTC
TRBV4-3	-	-	TRBJ2-7	CASSQVESGSYEQYF	TGCGCCAGCAGCCAAGTGGAGTCCGGGTCCTACGAGCAGTACTTC
TRBV7-9	-	-	TRBJ2-3	CASSLGQDHTDTQYF	TGTGCCAGCAGCTTAGGGCAGGACCACACAGATACGCAGTATTTT
TRBV6-6	-	TRBD1	TRBJ1-1	CASSQGTGGGEAFF	TGTGCCAGCAGTCAAGGAACAGGGGGCGGTGAAGCTTTCTTT
TRBV7-8	-	TRBD1	TRBJ2-3	CASSPQGTDTDTQYF	TGTGCCAGCAGCCCACAGGGGACCGACACAGATACGCAGTATTTT
TRBV9	-	-	TRBJ2-3	CASTLPGTDTQYF	TGTGCCAGCACCCTACCAGGCACAGATACGCAGTATTTT
TRBV5-4	-	-	TRBJ2-3	CASSAGTTSTDTQYF	TGTGCCAGCAGCGCCGGGACAACTAGCACAGATACGCAGTATTTT
TRBV29-1	-	TRBD2	TRBJ2-7	CSATSEFSYEQYF	TGCAGCGCGACTAGCGAGTTCTCCTACGAGCAGTACTTC
TRBV30	-	TRBD1	TRBJ1-3	CAWSATGQSLGNTIYF	TGTGCCTGGAGTGCGACGGGACAGTCACTAGGGAACACCATATATTTT
TRBV9	-	-	TRBJ1-6	CASSPPGRSYNSPLHF	TGTGCCAGCAGCCCGCCGGGGAGGTCCTATAATTCACCCCTCCACTTT
TRBV16	-	-	TRBJ1-3	CASSQFDRLNTIYF	TGTGCCAGCAGCCAATTTGACAGGCTCAACACCATATATTTT
TRBV9	-	-	TRBJ2-7	CASSVDPSSYEQYF	TGTGCCAGCAGCGTAGATCCAAGCTCCTACGAGCAGTACTTC
TRBV29-1	-	TRBD1	TRBJ1-1	CSAGTGGTEAFF	TGCAGCGCAGGGACAGGGGGCACTGAAGCTTTCTTT
TRBV19	-	-	TRBJ1-6	CASSIRGEGWSPLHF	TGTGCCAGTAGTATCCGGGGGGAGGGTTGGTCACCCCTCCACTTT
TRBV29-1	-	-	TRBJ2-5	CSVDRRQGPQETQYF	TGCAGCGTTGATCGTAGGCAGGGGCCACAAGAGACCCAGTACTTC
TRBV6-6	-	-	TRBJ1-2	CASNRVGVLDGYTF	TGTGCCAGCAACCGAGTGGGGGTATTGGATGGCTACACCTTC
TRBV11-2	-	-	TRBJ2-7	CASSLVTRGYEQYF	TGTGCCAGCAGCTTAGTAACCCGGGGGTACGAGCAGTACTTC
TRBV11-2	-	TRBD1	TRBJ1-1	CASSWPGGNAEAFF	TGTGCCAGCAGCTGGCCAGGGGGGAACGCTGAAGCTTTCTTT
TRBV4-3	-	-	TRBJ2-2	CASSQDGLLITGELFF	TGCGCCAGCAGCCAAGATGGCCTCTTGATCACCGGGGAGCTGTTTTTT
TRBV6-1	few	TRBD2	TRBJ2-7	CASMRASGLSYEQYF	TGTGCCAGCATGAGGGCTAGCGGACTCTCCTACGAGCAGTACTTC
TRBV18	-	-	TRBJ2-4	CASSPPFQGGKNIQYF	TGTGCCAGCTCACCACCTTTCCAGGGGGGCAAAAACATTCAGTACTTC
TRBV4-2	-	-	TRBJ2-1	CASSQEPSRVNEQFF	TGTGCCAGCAGCCAAGAGCCCAGTAGAGTCAATGAGCAGTTCTTC
TRBV5-1	-	-	TRBJ2-7	CASSLDTDSAYEQYF	TGCGCCAGCAGCTTGGATACGGACTCTGCCTACGAGCAGTACTTC
TRBV5-4	-	TRBD2	TRBJ2-1	CASSLVAGGPSDNEQFF	TGTGCCAGCAGCTTGGTGGCGGGAGGGCCCTCTGACAATGAGCAGTTCTTC
TRBV18	few	TRBD2	TRBJ2-7	CASSPGLAGSYEQYF	TGTGCCAGCTCACCTGGACTAGCGGGGTCCTACGAGCAGTACTTC
TRBV7-6	few	-	TRBJ2-1	CASSLPGSDLSQQFF	TGTGCCAGCAGCTTACCGGGATCGGACTTGTCCCAGCAGTTCTTC
TRBV5-1	-	-	TRBJ1-1	CASSLAVGDTEAFF	TGCGCCAGCAGCTTGGCAGTCGGGGACACTGAAGCTTTCTTT
TRBV5-4	once	TRBD1	TRBJ2-7	CASSSTGKVYEQYF	TGTGCCAGCAGCTCGACAGGGAAAGTATACGAGCAGTACTTC
TRBV7-6	few	-	TRBJ1-5	CASSLANQPQHF	TGTGCCAGCAGCTTAGCCAATCAGCCCCAGCATTTT
TRBV10-3	-	-	TRBJ2-3	CAISEWEGADTQYF	TGTGCCATCAGTGAGTGGGAGGGGGCAGATACGCAGTATTTT
TRBV4-3	-	-	TRBJ2-7	CASSRQSNSYEQYF	TGCGCCAGCAGCCGACAGAGTAACTCCTACGAGCAGTACTTC
TRBV19	-	-	TRBJ1-1	CASSIPGNTEAFF	TGTGCCAGTAGTATCCCGGGGAACACTGAAGCTTTCTTT
TRBV7-9	-	TRBD1	TRBJ2-3	CASSSLGTGGVKDTQYF	TGTGCCAGCAGCTCCCTCGGGACAGGGGGCGTTAAAGATACGCAGTATTTT
TRBV5-6	-	TRBD2	TRBJ2-2	CASSWGTSGHTGELFF	TGTGCCAGCAGCTGGGGGACTAGCGGGCACACCGGGGAGCTGTTTTTT
TRBV6-6	-	-	TRBJ2-2	CASTPAGDTGELFF	TGTGCCAGCACGCCGGCAGGGGACACCGGGGAGCTGTTTTTT
TRBV19	-	-	TRBJ2-1	CASSVSSDYNNEQFF	TGTGCCAGTAGTGTAAGTTCTGACTACAACAATGAGCAGTTCTTC
TRBV7-2	-	-	TRBJ2-1	CASSLGGLNNEQFF	TGTGCCAGCAGCTTAGGAGGGCTTAACAATGAGCAGTTCTTC
TRBV7-9	-	TRBD1	TRBJ1-4	CASSFTGASNEKLFF	TGTGCCAGCAGCTTTACAGGGGCATCTAATGAAAAACTGTTTTTT
TRBV29-1	-	TRBD2	TRBJ2-7	CSVSFSGNYEQYF	TGCAGCGTCTCATTTAGCGGGAACTACGAGCAGTACTTC
TRBV7-6	-	TRBD2	TRBJ2-5	CASSRGLAGSPRGYF	TGTGCCAGCAGCCGTGGGCTAGCGGGCTCCCCTCGTGGGTACTTC
TRBV5-4	-	TRBD2	TRBJ2-7	CASGLSGRTPYEQYF	TGTGCCAGCGGTCTTAGCGGGAGGACCCCCTACGAGCAGTACTTC